One and the same sample provided the 2 T cell receptor beta chains below, sequenced in a study of T cell repertoires in cytomegalovirus infection. A single record per CDR3 protein comes from TCRdb applying MiXCR to the reads. The sample holds approximately 770,000 distinct CDR3 sequences, about 28% seen once. Their cognate antigens are unknown. The sample here was cultured CD8+ T cells from PBMCs, taken from culture after CMV antigen stimulation. Source of these receptors: a human donor in good health (CMV status not recorded). Some clones in this sample may be carry-over from other donors' samples.

In its sample, this clonotype was seen a few times. The DNA of the CDR3 is TGTGCCAGCAGTGAAGGACAGTTCCTCACAGATACGCAGTATTTT. This encodes CASSEGQFLTDTQYF. The chain carries TRBV6-1 and TRBJ2-3; maybe TRBD1 (5 bases). The CDR3 has 15 amino acids. From germline, CDR1 is MNHNS and CDR2 SASEGT. V was trimmed by 1 base and J by 2 bases, leaving 10 bases between them.

The chain combines TRBV29-1 with TRBJ2-1; maybe TRBD1 (6 bases). Germline CDR1 reads SQVTM; CDR2 reads ANQGSEA. V dropped 0 bases and J dropped 10 bases, with 16 bases sitting between them. This CDR3 has 14 residues. The CDR3 bases are TGCAGCGTTGAAGATACGGACAGTCGAGTGGAGCAGTTCTTC. Translated, it gives CSVEDTDSRVEQFF.